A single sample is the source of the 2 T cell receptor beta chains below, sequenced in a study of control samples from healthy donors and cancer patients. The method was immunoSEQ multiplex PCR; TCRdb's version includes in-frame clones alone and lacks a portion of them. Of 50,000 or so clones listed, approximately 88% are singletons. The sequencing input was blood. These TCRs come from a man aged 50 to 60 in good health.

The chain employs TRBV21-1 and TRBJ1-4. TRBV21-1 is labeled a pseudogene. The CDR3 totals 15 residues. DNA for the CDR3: TGTGCCAGCGAAGCGGGCGACAGCCTTAATGAAAAACTGTTTTTT. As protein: CASEAGDSLNEKLFF.

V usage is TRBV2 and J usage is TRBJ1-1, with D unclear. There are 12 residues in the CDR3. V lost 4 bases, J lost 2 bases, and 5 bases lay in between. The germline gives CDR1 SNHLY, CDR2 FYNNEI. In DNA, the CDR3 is TGTGCCAGCAGTGGGGCCAACACTGAAGCTTTCTTT. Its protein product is CASSGANTEAFF.